This T cell receptor beta chain appears in the sequencing data of a study of blood T cell repertoires in COVID-19. Study background: PBMCs, B-cell-depleted T cells, or T cells were the source of the cDNA or gDNA that made up the material.

The method was immunoSEQ multiplex PCR; TCRdb's version includes in-frame clones alone and lacks a portion of them. The sample lists a few hundred thousand clones, around 83% occurring once. Trimming took 6 bases from V and 10 from J; bases not matched to a gene: 10. Germline V gives CDR1 ENHRY, CDR2 SYGVKD. CDR3 length: 15 residues. This TCR came from a woman aged 50 to 65 who had recovered from COVID-19. The J gene is TRBJ1-6, the V gene TRBV10-3, with TRBD1 identical over 9 bases. The sequenced sample was PBMCs or T cells enriched from blood (not recorded which). For the CDR3, the DNA is TGTGCCATCAGCCCCGGGGACAGGGTAGGATCACCCCTCCACTTT. Translating it yields CAISPGDRVGSPLHF.